The 7 T cell receptor beta chains in this list originate from one sample, sequenced in a study of T cell responses to AZD1222 COVID-19 vaccine. The data were produced by immunoSEQ multiplex PCR, yet TCRdb's version contains in-frame clones alone and is incomplete. The sample lists under 150,000 clones; under 95% were seen once. Source: peripheral blood, taken on day 0 of AZD1222 vaccination. These TCRs come from an adult in good health.

The table lists this clone with a count of one. In nucleotides, the CDR3 is TGTGCCAGTAATAAGGTGGCGGGGGTAGTCAATGAGCAGTTCTTC. Translated, it gives CASNKVAGVVNEQFF. The chain links TRBV19 to TRBJ2-1; TRBD2 agrees at 7 bases. Germline trimming cut 7 bases from V and 6 bases from J; bases unmatched to any gene: 12. Germline-derived CDR1 and CDR2 are LNHDA and SQIVND (reference sequence). This CDR3 is 15 amino acids long.

DNA for the CDR3: TGTGCCAGTAGTAGCTATGGCTACACCTTC. Translation: CASSSYGYTF. The genes are TRBV19 and TRBJ1-2; D gene uncertain. V gave up 4 bases and J gave up 4 bases, with 1 base separating them. Germline CDR1 and CDR2: LNHDA and SQIVND (reference sequence). There are 10 residues in the CDR3.

The V and J genes are TRBV6-5 and TRBJ2-2, with a possible D match to TRBD2 (6 bases). Trimming removed 2 bases at V and 7 bases at J, with 11 bases between. Germline V CDR1 and CDR2: MNHEY, SVGAGI. There are 14 residues in the CDR3. In nucleotides, the CDR3 is TGTGCCAGCAGTTACACCCAGGGAGGCGGGGAGCTGTTTTTT. Its translation: CASSYTQGGGELFF.

The chain joins TRBV30 to TRBJ1-5, with 7 nucleotides matching TRBD1. In germline, CDR1 is GTSNPN, CDR2 SVGIG (reference sequence). The CDR3 totals 14 residues. V gave up 2 bases and J gave up 4 bases; unmatched junction bases: 5. Here the CDR3 reads CAWSFRGGNQPQHF. CDR3 bases: TGTGCCTGGAGTTTCAGGGGGGGAAATCAGCCCCAGCATTTT.

V gene TRBV7-2 combines with J gene TRBJ2-7, with 10 bases that match TRBD1. Germline values: CDR1 SGHTA, CDR2 FQGNSA. This CDR3 has 15 amino acids. Losses at the gene ends were 4 bases for V and 5 bases for J; bases not matched to a gene: 8. The DNA for the CDR3 is TGTGCCAGCAGCTACTTGGGACAGGGGAACCACGAGCAGTACTTC. Translating it yields CASSYLGQGNHEQYF.

This chain uses TRBV7-8 with TRBJ1-5; the D gene is possibly TRBD1 (5 bases). The V and J ends lost 4 bases and 4 bases respectively, with 14 bases between them. CDR3 length equals 15 residues. CDR1 is SGHVS, CDR2 FQNEAQ, per germline. In DNA, the CDR3 is TGTGCCAGCAGCTATCAGACGGGGGAAAATCAGCCCCAGCATTTT. The encoded protein is CASSYQTGENQPQHF.

The chain links TRBV18 to TRBJ2-7; no firm D call. CDR1 KGHSH and CDR2 LQKENI come from the germline V gene. The CDR3 contains 12 residues. V shed 6 bases and J shed 5 bases, with 11 bases lying between them. The CDR3 DNA is TGTGCCAGCTCCCGTAACAGCGACGAGCAGTACTTC. Translating it yields CASSRNSDEQYF.